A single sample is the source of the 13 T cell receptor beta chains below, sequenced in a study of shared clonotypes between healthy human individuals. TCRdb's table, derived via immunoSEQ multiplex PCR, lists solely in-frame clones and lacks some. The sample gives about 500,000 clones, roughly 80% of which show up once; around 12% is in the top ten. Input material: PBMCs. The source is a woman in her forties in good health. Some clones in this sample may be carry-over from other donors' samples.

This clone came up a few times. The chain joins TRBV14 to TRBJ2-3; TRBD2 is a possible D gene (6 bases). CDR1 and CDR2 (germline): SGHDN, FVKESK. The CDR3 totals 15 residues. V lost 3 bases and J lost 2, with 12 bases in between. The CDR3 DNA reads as TGTGCCAGCAGCCACCGGACGGGGGACACAGATACGCAGTATTTT. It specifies CASSHRTGDTDTQYF.

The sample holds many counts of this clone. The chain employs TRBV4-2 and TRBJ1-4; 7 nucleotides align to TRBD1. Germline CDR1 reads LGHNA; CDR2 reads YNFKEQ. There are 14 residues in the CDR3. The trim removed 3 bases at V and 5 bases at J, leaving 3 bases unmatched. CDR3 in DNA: TGTGCCAGCAGCCACCCAGGGGGGAATGAAAAACTGTTTTTT. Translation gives CASSHPGGNEKLFF.

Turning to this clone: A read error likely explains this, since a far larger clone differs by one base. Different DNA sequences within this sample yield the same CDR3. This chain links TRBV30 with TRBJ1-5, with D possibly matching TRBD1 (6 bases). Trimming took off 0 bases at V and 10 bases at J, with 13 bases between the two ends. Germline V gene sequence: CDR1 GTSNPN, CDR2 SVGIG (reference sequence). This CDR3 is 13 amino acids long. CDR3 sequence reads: CAWSVGGPQPQHF. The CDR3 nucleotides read TGTGCCTGGAGTGTAGGGGGTCCTCAACCCCAGCATTTT.

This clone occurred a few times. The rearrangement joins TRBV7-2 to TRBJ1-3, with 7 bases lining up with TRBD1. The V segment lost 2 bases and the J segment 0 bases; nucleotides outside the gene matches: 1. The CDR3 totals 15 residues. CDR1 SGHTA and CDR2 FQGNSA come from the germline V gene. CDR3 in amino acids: CASSLNRGSGNTIYF. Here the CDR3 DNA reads TGTGCCAGCAGCTTAAACAGGGGCTCTGGAAACACCATATATTTT.

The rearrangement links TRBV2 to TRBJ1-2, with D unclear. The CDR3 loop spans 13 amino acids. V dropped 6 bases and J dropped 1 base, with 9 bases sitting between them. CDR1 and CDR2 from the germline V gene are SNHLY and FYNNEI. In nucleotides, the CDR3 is TGTGCCAGCAGGATTGAGGGTAACTATGGCTACACCTTC. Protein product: CASRIEGNYGYTF.

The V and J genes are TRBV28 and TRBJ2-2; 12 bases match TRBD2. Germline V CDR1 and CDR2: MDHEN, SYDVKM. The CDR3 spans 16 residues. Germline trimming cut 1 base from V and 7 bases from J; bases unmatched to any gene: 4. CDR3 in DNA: TGTGCCAGCAGTTTATTGACTAGCGGGAGTAACGGGGAGCTGTTTTTT. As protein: CASSLLTSGSNGELFF.

In nucleotides, the CDR3 is TGTGCCAGCTCACCGGGACAGGGAACCGGTGAGCAGTTCTTC. Protein product: CASSPGQGTGEQFF. The chain joins TRBV18 to TRBJ2-1; TRBD1 matches 9 bases. CDR3 size: 14 residues. Per germline, CDR1 KGHSH and CDR2 LQKENI. Trimming cost V 3 bases and J 9 bases; bases outside gene matches: 6.

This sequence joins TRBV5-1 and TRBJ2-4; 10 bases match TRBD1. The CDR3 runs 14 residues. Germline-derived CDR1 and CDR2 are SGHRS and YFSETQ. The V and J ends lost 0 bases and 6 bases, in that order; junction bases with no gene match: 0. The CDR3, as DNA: TGCGCCAGCAGCTTGGGACAGGGGGCAAACATTCAGTACTTC. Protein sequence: CASSLGQGANIQYF. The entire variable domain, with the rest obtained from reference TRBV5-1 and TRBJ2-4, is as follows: KAGVTQTPRYLIKTRGQQVTLSCSPISGHRSVSWYQQTPGQGLQFLFEYFSETQRNKGNFPGRFSGRQFSNSRSEMNVSTLELGDSALYLCASSLGQGANIQYFGAGTRLSVL.

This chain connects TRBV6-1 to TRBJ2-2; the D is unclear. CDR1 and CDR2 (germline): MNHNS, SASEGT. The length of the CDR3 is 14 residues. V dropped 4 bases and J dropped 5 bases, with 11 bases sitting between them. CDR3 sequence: CASSGFEGTGELFF. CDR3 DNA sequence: TGTGCCAGCAGTGGCTTTGAAGGAACCGGGGAGCTGTTTTTT.

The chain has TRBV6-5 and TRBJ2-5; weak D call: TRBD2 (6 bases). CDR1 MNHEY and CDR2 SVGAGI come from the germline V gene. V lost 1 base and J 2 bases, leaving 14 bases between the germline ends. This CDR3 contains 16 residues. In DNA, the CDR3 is TGTGCCAGCAGTTACTACTACGGGACTGCACAAGAGACCCAGTACTTC. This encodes CASSYYYGTAQETQYF.

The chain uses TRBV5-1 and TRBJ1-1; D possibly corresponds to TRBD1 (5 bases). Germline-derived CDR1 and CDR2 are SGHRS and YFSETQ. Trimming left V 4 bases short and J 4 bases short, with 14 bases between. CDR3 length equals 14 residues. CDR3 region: CASSGLGTATEAFF. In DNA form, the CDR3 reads TGCGCCAGCAGCGGCCTAGGGACGGCCACTGAAGCTTTCTTT.

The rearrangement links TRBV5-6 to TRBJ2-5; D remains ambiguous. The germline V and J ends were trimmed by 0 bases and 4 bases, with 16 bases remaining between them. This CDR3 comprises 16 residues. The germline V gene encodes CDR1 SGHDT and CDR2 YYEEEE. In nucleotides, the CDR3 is TGTGCCAGCAGCTTGGACGGACGCCCGGTGGGAGAGACCCAGTACTTC. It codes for CASSLDGRPVGETQYF.

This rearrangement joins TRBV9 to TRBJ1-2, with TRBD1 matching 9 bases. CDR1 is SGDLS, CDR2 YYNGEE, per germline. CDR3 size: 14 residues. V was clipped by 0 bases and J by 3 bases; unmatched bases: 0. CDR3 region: CASSVGQGDYGYTF. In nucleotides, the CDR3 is TGTGCCAGCAGCGTAGGACAGGGGGACTATGGCTACACCTTC. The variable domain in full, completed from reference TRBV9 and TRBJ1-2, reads DSGVTQTPKHLITATGQRVTLRCSPRSGDLSVYWYQQSLDQGLQFLIQYYNGEERAKGNILERFSAQQFPDLHSELNLSSLELGDSALYFCASSVGQGDYGYTFGSGTRLTVV.